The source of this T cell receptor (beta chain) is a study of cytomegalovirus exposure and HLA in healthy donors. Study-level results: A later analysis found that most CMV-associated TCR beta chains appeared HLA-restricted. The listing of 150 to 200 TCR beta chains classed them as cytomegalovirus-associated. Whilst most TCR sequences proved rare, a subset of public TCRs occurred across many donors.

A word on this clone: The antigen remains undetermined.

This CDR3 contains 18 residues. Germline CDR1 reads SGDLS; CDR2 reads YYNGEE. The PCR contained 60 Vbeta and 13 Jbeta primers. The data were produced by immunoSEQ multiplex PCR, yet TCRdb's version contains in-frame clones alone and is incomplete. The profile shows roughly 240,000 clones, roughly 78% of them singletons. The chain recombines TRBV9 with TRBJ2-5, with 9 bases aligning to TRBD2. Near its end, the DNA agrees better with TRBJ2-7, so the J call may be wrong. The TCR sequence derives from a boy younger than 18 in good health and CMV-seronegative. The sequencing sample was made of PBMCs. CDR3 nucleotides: TGTGCCAGCAGCGTGAGAGGGCCTGGACTAGCGTTCTCCTACGAGCAGTACTTC. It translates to CASSVRGPGLAFSYEQYF.